Listed below are T cell receptor beta chains from one sample, sequenced in a study of OX40 agonist ivuxolimab in advanced cancers. Clones were sequenced by immunoSEQ multiplex PCR, and TCRdb holds only the in-frame ones, with some missing. The sample yields 70,000 to 90,000 clones, roughly 80% seen once. Sequences were derived from CD4+ or CD8+ T cells sorted from blood, sampled in a trial of the OX40 agonist ivuxolimab. Receptors originate from an adult with an advanced solid tumor such as melanoma, head and neck, liver or kidney cancer. Both conserved end residues are part of each CDR3. Each record gives: clone size, D gene, V gene, J gene, CDR3 DNA, CDR3 protein. The D gene is left open where the match is weak. Size tells how often a clone was seen (once, few, many) or the class of an expanded clone, and some rows leave it out.

clone size: NA
D gene: NA
V gene: TRBV18
J gene: TRBJ1-1
CDR3 DNA: TGTGCCAGCTCTCAGGGTAGGGACACTGAAGCTTTCTTT
CDR3 protein: CASSQGRDTEAFF

clone size: NA
D gene: NA
V gene: TRBV7-2
J gene: TRBJ1-3
CDR3 DNA: TGTGCCAGCAGCTTAGATTTGGGAAACACCATATATTTT
CDR3 protein: CASSLDLGNTIYF

clone size: NA
D gene: TRBD1
V gene: TRBV7-2
J gene: TRBJ1-2
CDR3 DNA: TGTGCCAGCACCATCCAGGCAGGGGGCCTCTATGGCTACACCTTC
CDR3 protein: CASTIQAGGLYGYTF

clone size: NA
D gene: NA
V gene: TRBV11-2
J gene: TRBJ2-7
CDR3 DNA: TGTGCCAGCAGCTTGGTTCTAGCCGAGCAGTACTTC
CDR3 protein: CASSLVLAEQYF

clone size: NA
D gene: NA
V gene: TRBV10-2
J gene: TRBJ2-5
CDR3 DNA: TGCGCCAGCAGTGCCCCTAAGGGAGAGACCCAGTACTTC
CDR3 protein: CASSAPKGETQYF

clone size: NA
D gene: NA
V gene: TRBV19
J gene: TRBJ2-7
CDR3 DNA: TGTGCCAGTAGTAAAGGGGACAATTCTTTCTACGAGCAGTACTTC
CDR3 protein: CASSKGDNSFYEQYF

clone size: NA
D gene: TRBD1
V gene: TRBV10-3
J gene: TRBJ1-1
CDR3 DNA: TGTGCCATCACCCCCGGACAGGGTCGCAACACTGAAGCTTTCTTT
CDR3 protein: CAITPGQGRNTEAFF

clone size: NA
D gene: NA
V gene: TRBV7-3
J gene: TRBJ2-3
CDR3 DNA: TGTGCCAGCAGCTTAACACGAGACAGAGCAGATACGCAGTATTTT
CDR3 protein: CASSLTRDRADTQYF

clone size: NA
D gene: TRBD2
V gene: TRBV2
J gene: TRBJ2-5
CDR3 DNA: TGTGCCAGCAGCCAGGCGGGAGGCGAGACCCAGTACTTC
CDR3 protein: CASSQAGGETQYF

clone size: NA
D gene: NA
V gene: TRBV5-1
J gene: TRBJ1-1
CDR3 DNA: TGCGCCAGCAGCTTGGGGGTGAACACTGAAGCTTTCTTT
CDR3 protein: CASSLGVNTEAFF

clone size: NA
D gene: TRBD1
V gene: TRBV5-6
J gene: TRBJ2-7
CDR3 DNA: TGTGCCAGCAGCTTTAGGGGGCGCGTCGCTGTCGAGCAGTACTTC
CDR3 protein: CASSFRGRVAVEQYF

clone size: NA
D gene: NA
V gene: TRBV28
J gene: TRBJ2-7
CDR3 DNA: TGTGCCAGCATGGGTCTCTACGAGCAGTACTTC
CDR3 protein: CASMGLYEQYF

clone size: NA
D gene: NA
V gene: TRBV7-9
J gene: TRBJ2-7
CDR3 DNA: TGTGCCAGCAGCTTGCACGAGGGCTCCTACGAGCAGTACTTC
CDR3 protein: CASSLHEGSYEQYF

clone size: NA
D gene: NA
V gene: TRBV7-8
J gene: TRBJ2-3
CDR3 DNA: TGTGCCAGCAGCCTACAGGGATATAGCACAGATACGCAGTATTTT
CDR3 protein: CASSLQGYSTDTQYF

clone size: NA
D gene: NA
V gene: TRBV19
J gene: TRBJ1-1
CDR3 DNA: TGTGCCAGTAGTCGGGACGGTTATATGAACACTGAAGCTTTCTTT
CDR3 protein: CASSRDGYMNTEAFF

clone size: NA
D gene: TRBD1
V gene: TRBV6-1
J gene: TRBJ2-3
CDR3 DNA: TGTGCCAGCGCGGGGACAGGGGCAATAGTGGATACGCAGTATTTT
CDR3 protein: CASAGTGAIVDTQYF

clone size: once
D gene: TRBD2
V gene: TRBV29-1
J gene: TRBJ2-1
CDR3 DNA: TGCAGCGTCCGCGGACTAGCGGGAGTGAATGAGCAGTTCTTC
CDR3 protein: CSVRGLAGVNEQFF

clone size: NA
D gene: NA
V gene: TRBV11-3
J gene: TRBJ2-1
CDR3 DNA: TGTGCCAGCAGCTTAGGGACTGCCTGGGGGAATGAGCAGTTCTTC
CDR3 protein: CASSLGTAWGNEQFF

clone size: NA
D gene: NA
V gene: TRBV18
J gene: TRBJ1-1
CDR3 DNA: TGTGCCAGCTCACCAGGACAGAACACTGAAGCTTTCTTT
CDR3 protein: CASSPGQNTEAFF

clone size: few
D gene: NA
V gene: TRBV30
J gene: TRBJ1-1
CDR3 DNA: TGTGCCTGGAGTGGGTTAGACCTTGAAGCTTTCTTT
CDR3 protein: CAWSGLDLEAFF

clone size: NA
D gene: TRBD1
V gene: TRBV6-5
J gene: TRBJ2-7
CDR3 DNA: TGTGCCAGCAGGACAGGGGCTCTTTACGAGCAGTACTTC
CDR3 protein: CASRTGALYEQYF

clone size: NA
D gene: TRBD1
V gene: TRBV2
J gene: TRBJ2-1
CDR3 DNA: TGTGCCAGCAGTGGGGATCAGGGGGAAAATGAGCAGTTCTTC
CDR3 protein: CASSGDQGENEQFF

clone size: NA
D gene: TRBD1
V gene: TRBV18
J gene: TRBJ1-4
CDR3 DNA: TGTGCCAGCTCCCTTCAGGGGGCCGCAACTAATGAAAAACTGTTTTTT
CDR3 protein: CASSLQGAATNEKLFF

clone size: NA
D gene: TRBD2
V gene: TRBV18
J gene: TRBJ2-7
CDR3 DNA: TGTGCCAGCTCTATATCCCGGGAGGCAGGGTTCGAGCAGTACTTC
CDR3 protein: CASSISREAGFEQYF

clone size: NA
D gene: TRBD1
V gene: TRBV13
J gene: TRBJ2-1
CDR3 DNA: TGTGCCAGCAGCTTATGGGGACAGGGATTTGAGCAGTTCTTC
CDR3 protein: CASSLWGQGFEQFF

clone size: NA
D gene: NA
V gene: TRBV6-6
J gene: TRBJ1-1
CDR3 DNA: TGTGCCAGCAGCTCTACGGTGAACACTGAAGCTTTCTTT
CDR3 protein: CASSSTVNTEAFF

clone size: NA
D gene: TRBD1
V gene: TRBV4-2
J gene: TRBJ1-1
CDR3 DNA: TGTGCCAGCAGCCAAGTCGCCAGGGGGCTGGGCACTGAAGCTTTCTTT
CDR3 protein: CASSQVARGLGTEAFF

clone size: few
D gene: TRBD2
V gene: TRBV2
J gene: TRBJ2-1
CDR3 DNA: TGTGCCAGCAGTGAATGGACTAGCGGGCTTTACAATGAGCAGTTCTTC
CDR3 protein: CASSEWTSGLYNEQFF

clone size: NA
D gene: NA
V gene: TRBV5-1
J gene: TRBJ2-6
CDR3 DNA: TGCGCCAGCAGGCTGACAATCTCTGGGGCCAACGTCCTGACTTTC
CDR3 protein: CASRLTISGANVLTF